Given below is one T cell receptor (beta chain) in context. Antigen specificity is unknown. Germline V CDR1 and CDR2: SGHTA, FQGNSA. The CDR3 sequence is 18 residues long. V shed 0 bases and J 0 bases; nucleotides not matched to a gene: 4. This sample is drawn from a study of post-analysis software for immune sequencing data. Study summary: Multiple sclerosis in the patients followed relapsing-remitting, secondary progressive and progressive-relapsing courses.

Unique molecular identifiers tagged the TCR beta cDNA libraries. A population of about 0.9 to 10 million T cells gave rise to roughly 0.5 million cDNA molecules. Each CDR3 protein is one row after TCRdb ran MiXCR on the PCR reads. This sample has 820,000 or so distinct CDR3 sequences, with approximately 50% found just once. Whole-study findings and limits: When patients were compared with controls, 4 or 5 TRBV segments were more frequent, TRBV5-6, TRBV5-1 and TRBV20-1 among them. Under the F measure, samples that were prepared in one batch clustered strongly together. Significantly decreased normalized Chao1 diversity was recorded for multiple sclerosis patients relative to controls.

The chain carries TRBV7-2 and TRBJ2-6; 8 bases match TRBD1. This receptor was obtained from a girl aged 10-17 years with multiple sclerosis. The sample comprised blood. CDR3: CASSLAGQASSGANVLTF. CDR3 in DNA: TGTGCCAGCAGCTTAGCGGGACAGGCGAGCTCTGGGGCCAACGTCCTGACTTTC.